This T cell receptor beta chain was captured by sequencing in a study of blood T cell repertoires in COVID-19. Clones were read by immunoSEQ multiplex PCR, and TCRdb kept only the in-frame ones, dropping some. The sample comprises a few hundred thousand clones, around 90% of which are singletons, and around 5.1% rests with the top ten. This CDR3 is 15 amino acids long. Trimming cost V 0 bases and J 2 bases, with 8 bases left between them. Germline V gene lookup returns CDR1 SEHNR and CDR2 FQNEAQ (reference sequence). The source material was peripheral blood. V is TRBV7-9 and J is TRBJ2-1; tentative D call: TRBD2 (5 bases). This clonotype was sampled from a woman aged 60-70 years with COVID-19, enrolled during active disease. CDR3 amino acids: CASSLASATYNEQFF. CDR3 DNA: TGTGCCAGCAGCTTAGCTAGCGCTACCTACAATGAGCAGTTCTTC.